The 17 T cell receptor beta chains below were found in one sample sequenced in a study of blood T cell repertoires in COVID-19 (TCRdb year 2020). Library construction relied on the immunoSEQ multiplex PCR assay. In TCRdb, the immuneACCESS table is reduced to in-frame sequences with V and J assigned. These tables do not hold every clone; where another copy was compared, an unresolved V gene accounts for under half, and the others remain unexplained. The sample table lists 200,000 or so clones, over 75% of them with a count of one. 1.9% of the sample belongs to the ten largest clones. Input material: peripheral blood. The source is a middle-aged man with active or convalescent COVID-19.

The V gene is TRBV28, the J gene TRBJ2-5, with TRBD2 matching over 8 bases. J lost 4 bases, V lost 2 bases, and 6 bases had no gene match. The CDR3 has 15 amino acids. Germline CDR1 reads MDHEN; CDR2 reads SYDVKM. CDR3 protein: CASSLEGAGGETQYF. The CDR3, as DNA: TGTGCCAGCAGTTTAGAGGGTGCGGGAGGAGAGACCCAGTACTTC.

This chain joins TRBV5-5 and TRBJ1-2; TRBD1 matches 8 bases. Trimming removed 4 bases from V and 4 bases from J; junction bases left unmatched: 9. CDR3 length: 15 amino acids. The germline gives CDR1 SGHKS, CDR2 YYEKEE (reference sequence). CDR3 bases: TGTGCCAGCAGCCCAATCGACAGGGGAATCTATGGCTACACCTTC. Residues: CASSPIDRGIYGYTF.

The chain combines TRBV5-4 with TRBJ2-4; D gene uncertain. Germline V CDR1 and CDR2: SGHNT, YYREEE (reference sequence). The CDR3 is made up of 13 amino acids. V lost 4 bases to trimming and J lost 7 bases, with 12 bases between them. CDR3 region: CASSLPGENIQYF. The CDR3, as DNA: TGTGCCAGCAGCCTCCCGGGTGAGAACATTCAGTACTTC.

The rearrangement links TRBV9 to TRBJ2-1; no clear D gene. V dropped 3 bases and J dropped 1 base, with 11 bases sitting between them. The germline V gene encodes CDR1 SGDLS and CDR2 YYNGEE. There are 15 residues in the CDR3. CDR3 in DNA: TGTGCCAGCAGCGATAGTGGTGAATCCTACAATGAGCAGTTCTTC. This sequence encodes CASSDSGESYNEQFF.

V is TRBV29-1 and J is TRBJ1-6; possible D gene TRBD1, 6 bases. The V end lost 5 bases, the J end lost 7 bases, and 15 bases lay between the germline ends. CDR1 SQVTM and CDR2 ANQGSEA come from the germline V gene. This CDR3 has 14 residues. CDR3 nucleotide sequence: TGCAGCGTTAAAGGACAGAGCGCGAATTCACCCCTCCACTTT. Its protein product is CSVKGQSANSPLHF. The whole variable domain, remainder taken from reference TRBV29-1 and TRBJ1-6, is SAVISQKPSRDICQRGTSLTIQCQVDSQVTMMFWYRQQPGQSLTLIATANQGSEATYESGFVIDKFPISRPNLTFSTLTVSNMSPEDSSIYLCSVKGQSANSPLHFGNGTRLTVT.

The chain has TRBV7-2 and TRBJ2-3; 12 bases are a match to TRBD2. CDR3 length equals 15 residues. CDR1 is SGHTA and CDR2 is FQGNSA in the germline V gene. V shed 5 bases, J shed 3 bases, and the junction held 3 bases outside the gene matches. The CDR3 DNA follows: TGTGCCAGCAGCCCGACTAGCGGGGGAACAGATACGCAGTATTTT. Encoded protein: CASSPTSGGTDTQYF.

J is TRBJ1-1 and V is TRBV5-4, with TRBD1 matching over 7 bases. V dropped 4 bases and J dropped 4; count of bases not matched to a gene: 7. This CDR3 spans 14 amino acids. The germline V gene encodes CDR1 SGHNT and CDR2 YYREEE (reference sequence). This chain's CDR3 is CASSRDREATEAFF. The CDR3 DNA reads as TGTGCCAGCAGCAGAGACAGGGAGGCCACTGAAGCTTTCTTT.

The V gene is TRBV19, the J gene TRBJ1-1; tentative D call: TRBD1 (5 bases). The germline gives CDR1 LNHDA, CDR2 SQIVND (reference sequence). The ends were cut back, 5 bases at V and 0 bases at J, with 10 bases in the middle. The CDR3 sequence is 14 residues long. In DNA form, the CDR3 reads TGTGCCAGTAGTTACGACAGTATGAACACTGAAGCTTTCTTT. It yields the protein CASSYDSMNTEAFF.

J is TRBJ1-1 and V is TRBV7-3, with TRBD1 matching over 11 bases. Germline CDR1 SGHTA, CDR2 FQGTGA. The CDR3 has 17 amino acids. The V gene end was trimmed by 4 bases and the J gene end by 3 bases; junction bases not matched to a gene: 10. The CDR3 region has the DNA TGTGCCAGCAGCTCCGGCTCGGGGACAGGGGGTTACACTGAAGCTTTCTTT. Translation gives CASSSGSGTGGYTEAFF.

V is TRBV5-1 and J is TRBJ2-2; TRBD2 matches at 7 bases. The CDR3 sequence is 15 residues long. Trimming cost V 3 bases and J 1 base; bases outside gene matches: 3. The V gene's germline CDR1 is SGHRS and CDR2 YFSETQ. The CDR3 coding sequence is TGCGCCAGCAGCTGGGCTAGCGGGAACACCGGGGAGCTGTTTTTT. Residues: CASSWASGNTGELFF.

This rearrangement joins TRBV6-5 to TRBJ2-6, with unresolved D. Germline assignment: CDR1 MNHEY and CDR2 SVGAGI. Trimming took 7 bases from V and 0 from J, leaving 10 bases between them. This CDR3 contains 15 residues. This CDR3 is CASTRPSSGANVLTF. The CDR3 DNA is TGTGCCAGCACTAGACCGAGCTCTGGGGCCAACGTCCTGACTTTC.

This chain joins TRBV28 and TRBJ1-1; maybe TRBD1 (5 bases). Germline-derived CDR1 and CDR2 are MDHEN and SYDVKM. The V and J ends lost 4 bases and 6 bases respectively, with 9 bases between them. The CDR3 sequence is 12 residues long. The CDR3 protein is CASSSGGAEAFF. The CDR3 DNA sequence: TGTGCCAGCAGTTCGGGAGGGGCTGAAGCTTTCTTT. Full variable domain (rest looked up from reference TRBV28 and TRBJ1-1): DVKVTQSSRYLVKRTGEKVFLECVQDMDHENMFWYRQDPGLGLRLIYFSYDVKMKEKGDIPEGYSVSREKKERFSLILESASTNQTSMYLCASSSGGAEAFFGQGTRLTVV.

In its sample, this clone was seen a few times. The DNA of the CDR3 is TGTGCCAGCAGCGTAGGAGGGTATGGCTACACCTTC. This codes for CASSVGGYGYTF. The rearrangement links TRBV9 to TRBJ1-2, with D unresolved. The CDR3 extends over 12 amino acids. With 0 bases removed from V and 5 bases from J, the gap between germline ends came to 5 bases. CDR1 and CDR2 (germline): SGDLS, YYNGEE.

The chain links TRBV11-1 to TRBJ1-6; 7 nucleotides match TRBD1. Per the germline V gene, CDR1 is SGHAT and CDR2 is FQDESV (reference sequence). The CDR3 length is 16 residues. V was clipped by 5 bases and J by 7 bases; unmatched bases: 11. CDR3 sequence (DNA): TGTGCCAGCAGCCCTAGGGTCCGCAGGGGGAATTCACCCCTCCACTTT. It is translated as CASSPRVRRGNSPLHF.

The chain recombines TRBV5-4 with TRBJ1-3; 11 bases map to TRBD1. The trim removed 4 bases at V and 2 bases at J, leaving 8 bases unmatched. This CDR3 spans 17 amino acids. Germline CDR1 SGHNT, CDR2 YYREEE (reference sequence). The CDR3: CASSQGGQGATGNTIYF. CDR3 DNA: TGTGCCAGCAGCCAAGGTGGACAGGGGGCAACTGGAAACACCATATATTTT.

The chain recombines TRBV11-2 with TRBJ2-1, with 7 bases aligning to TRBD1. The CDR3 covers 17 residues. V lost 1 base, J lost 4 bases, and 10 bases stayed unmatched. CDR1 and CDR2 (germline): SGHAT, FQNNGV. The DNA of the CDR3 is TGTGCCAGCAGCTTAGGGGTACAGGGGCTCTTTTACAATGAGCAGTTCTTC. Its protein is CASSLGVQGLFYNEQFF.

This clone was observed once. The chain has TRBV4-2 and TRBJ1-4; a possible D gene is TRBD1 (6 bases). CDR1 and CDR2 (germline): LGHNA, YNFKEQ. This CDR3 region has 18 residues. Trimming left V 0 bases short and J 4 bases short, with 18 bases between. The CDR3 DNA sequence: TGTGCCAGCAGCCAAGAGTGGGCAGGGGCGAGCCTTAATGAAAAACTGTTTTTT. It specifies CASSQEWAGASLNEKLFF.